The rows below give T cell receptor beta chains drawn from one sample of a study of blood T cell repertoires in COVID-19. Sequenced by immunoSEQ multiplex PCR; TCRdb stores in-frame clones only, minus some. The table has 250,000 to 300,000 clones, about four fifths seen once. Material: peripheral blood. Receptor source: a woman aged 55-70 years with active or convalescent COVID-19. The CDR3 runs from the conserved cysteine through the conserved F or W. The order of the fields is CDR3 length, V gene, clone size, D gene, J gene, CDR3 DNA, CDR3 protein. A D gene is named only where the DNA matches it firmly. Some rows have no size entry. The others give once, few or many, or a class for an expanded clone.

len: 12; v_gene: TRBV7-9; abundance: -; d_gene: -; j_gene: TRBJ1-2; CDR3nt: TGTGCCAGCAGCCATGGGCGCTATGGCTACACCTTC; CDR3aa: CASSHGRYGYTF
len: 14; v_gene: TRBV5-8; abundance: once; d_gene: TRBD1; j_gene: TRBJ1-4; CDR3nt: TGTGCCAGCAGGTCGGACAGGGGGGGTGAAAAACTGTTTTTT; CDR3aa: CASRSDRGGEKLFF
len: 20; v_gene: TRBV5-1; abundance: -; d_gene: -; j_gene: TRBJ2-1; CDR3nt: TGCGCCAGCAGTCCGCGCGTTAGGACCGGGGTTTCTGGTGAGGACCATGAGCAGTTCTTC; CDR3aa: CASSPRVRTGVSGEDHEQFF
len: 12; v_gene: TRBV12-3/TRBV12-4; abundance: -; d_gene: -; j_gene: TRBJ1-2; CDR3nt: TGTGCCAGCAGTTCAGGGTGGAATGGCTACACCTTC; CDR3aa: CASSSGWNGYTF
len: 17; v_gene: TRBV5-1; abundance: -; d_gene: TRBD1; j_gene: TRBJ1-2; CDR3nt: TGCGCCAGCAGCTTGGCCAGGGACAGGGGGGCGAACTATGGCTACACCTTC; CDR3aa: CASSLARDRGANYGYTF
len: 16; v_gene: TRBV28; abundance: once; d_gene: -; j_gene: TRBJ2-6; CDR3nt: TGTGCCAGCAGTTTCACAGGAAACTCTGGGGCCAACGTCCTGACTTTC; CDR3aa: CASSFTGNSGANVLTF
len: 13; v_gene: TRBV29-1; abundance: -; d_gene: -; j_gene: TRBJ2-4; CDR3nt: TGCAGCGTTGAGGGCCTAGCCAAAAACATTCAGTACTTC; CDR3aa: CSVEGLAKNIQYF
len: 16; v_gene: TRBV11-2; abundance: few; d_gene: -; j_gene: TRBJ1-3; CDR3nt: TGTGCCATATATGACCGTCGGACACGGAATGGAAACACCATATATTTT; CDR3aa: CAIYDRRTRNGNTIYF
len: 16; v_gene: TRBV10-3; abundance: -; d_gene: TRBD1; j_gene: TRBJ1-3; CDR3nt: TGTGCCATCAAAGGTGGACAGGGGGTCGTTGGAAACACCATATATTTT; CDR3aa: CAIKGGQGVVGNTIYF
len: 15; v_gene: TRBV30; abundance: -; d_gene: -; j_gene: TRBJ1-1; CDR3nt: TGTGCCTTCGCGTGGGGAAGGGGCTTGAACACTGAAGCTTTCTTT; CDR3aa: CAFAWGRGLNTEAFF
len: 12; v_gene: TRBV5-4; abundance: -; d_gene: -; j_gene: TRBJ1-5; CDR3nt: TGTGCCAGCAGCTGGGAGCAGGGACTCCAGCATTTT; CDR3aa: CASSWEQGLQHF
len: 14; v_gene: TRBV5-1; abundance: -; d_gene: -; j_gene: TRBJ1-2; CDR3nt: TGCGCCAGCAGCTTGTCCGGACTAAACTATGGCTACACCTTC; CDR3aa: CASSLSGLNYGYTF
len: 13; v_gene: TRBV13; abundance: -; d_gene: -; j_gene: TRBJ2-7; CDR3nt: TGTGCCAGCAGCCGCGCAGGCCGCTACGAGCAGTACTTC; CDR3aa: CASSRAGRYEQYF
len: 14; v_gene: TRBV4-3; abundance: -; d_gene: -; j_gene: TRBJ1-2; CDR3nt: TGCGCCAGCAGCCAGGAACCGCGGAACTATGGCTACACCTTC; CDR3aa: CASSQEPRNYGYTF
len: 14; v_gene: TRBV11-1; abundance: -; d_gene: -; j_gene: TRBJ2-5; CDR3nt: TGTGCCAGCAGCGTTACAGGTGGGGAAGAGACCCAGTACTTC; CDR3aa: CASSVTGGEETQYF
len: 14; v_gene: TRBV30; abundance: -; d_gene: -; j_gene: TRBJ1-2; CDR3nt: TGTGCCTGGAGTGTAGGGGGGGACAACTATGGCTACACCTTC; CDR3aa: CAWSVGGDNYGYTF
len: 14; v_gene: TRBV7-9; abundance: -; d_gene: -; j_gene: TRBJ1-5; CDR3nt: TGTGCCAGCAGCGAAACAAATAGCAATCAGCCCCAGCATTTT; CDR3aa: CASSETNSNQPQHF
len: 14; v_gene: TRBV5-4; abundance: -; d_gene: -; j_gene: TRBJ1-6; CDR3nt: TGTGCCAGCAGCCAGAAAGACTATAATTCACCCCTCCACTTT; CDR3aa: CASSQKDYNSPLHF
len: 16; v_gene: TRBV7-9; abundance: few; d_gene: -; j_gene: TRBJ1-6; CDR3nt: TGTGCCAGCAGCTCCTTGCGGCTTGATCGCAATTCACCCCTCCACTTT; CDR3aa: CASSSLRLDRNSPLHF
len: 14; v_gene: TRBV6-5; abundance: -; d_gene: -; j_gene: TRBJ1-3; CDR3nt: TGTGCCAGTTCTACAGGGAACTCTGGAAACACCATATATTTT; CDR3aa: CASSTGNSGNTIYF
len: 16; v_gene: TRBV9; abundance: -; d_gene: TRBD1; j_gene: TRBJ1-1; CDR3nt: TGTGCCAGCAGCGTTAGACAGGGGGCTTCGGCGACTGAAGCTTTCTTT; CDR3aa: CASSVRQGASATEAFF
len: 12; v_gene: TRBV2; abundance: once; d_gene: -; j_gene: TRBJ1-3; CDR3nt: TGTGCCAGCCGCCGTGAGGCTTCAACCATATATTTT; CDR3aa: CASRREASTIYF
len: 13; v_gene: TRBV4-2; abundance: few; d_gene: -; j_gene: TRBJ2-1; CDR3nt: TGTGCCAGCAGCCTTAGTGGTTTTGTCGAGCAGTTCTTC; CDR3aa: CASSLSGFVEQFF
len: 17; v_gene: TRBV2; abundance: -; d_gene: -; j_gene: TRBJ1-5; CDR3nt: TGTGCCAGCAGCGTCGGGAAGGGCCCCAGTAGCAATCAGCCCCAGCATTTT; CDR3aa: CASSVGKGPSSNQPQHF
len: 13; v_gene: TRBV30; abundance: few; d_gene: -; j_gene: TRBJ2-7; CDR3nt: TGTGCCTGGAGTTTGTATTCAGGCTACGAGCAGTACTTC; CDR3aa: CAWSLYSGYEQYF